This entry features one T cell receptor beta chain sequence. This sample was taken from a study of blood T cell repertoires in COVID-19. Study-level information: Donors in the United States, Italy and Spain gave samples during acute or convalescent COVID-19. In each case, the material was cDNA or gDNA derived from T cells, B-cell-depleted T cells, or PBMCs.

In the source study's methods: Nucleated cell counts were estimated from reference gene primer amplification. TCRdb's table, derived via immunoSEQ multiplex PCR, lists solely in-frame clones and lacks some. V and J calls and clone size are as listed in that table; D and trimming were resolved from the DNA. The sample consists of tens of thousands of clones, nearly 90% of them appearing once. This CDR3 has 15 amino acids. Sequenced material: peripheral blood. This sequence joins TRBV21-1 and TRBJ2-2; the tabulated D call, TRBD2, remains unverified against the DNA. TRBV21-1 is assigned pseudogene status. The clonotype comes from a human donor in a cohort sampled during active COVID-19. The CDR3 bases are TGTGCCAGCTACAAGCGGGGCGCGAACACCGGGGAGCTGTTTTTT. Protein: CASYKRGANTGELFF.